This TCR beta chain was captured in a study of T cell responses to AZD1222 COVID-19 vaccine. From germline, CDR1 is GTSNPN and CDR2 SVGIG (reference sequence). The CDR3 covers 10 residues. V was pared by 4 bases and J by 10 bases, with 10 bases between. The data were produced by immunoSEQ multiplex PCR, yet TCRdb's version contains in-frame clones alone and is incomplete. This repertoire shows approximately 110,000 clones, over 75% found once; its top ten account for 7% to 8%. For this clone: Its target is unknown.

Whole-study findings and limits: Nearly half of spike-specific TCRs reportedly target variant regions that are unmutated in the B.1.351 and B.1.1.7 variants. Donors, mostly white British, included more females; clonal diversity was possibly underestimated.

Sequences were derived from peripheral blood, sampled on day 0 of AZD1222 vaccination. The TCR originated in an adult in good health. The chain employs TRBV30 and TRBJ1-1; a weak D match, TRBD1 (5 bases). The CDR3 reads CAWTGRGAFF. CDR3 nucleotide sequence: TGTGCCTGGACAGGGAGGGGAGCTTTCTTT. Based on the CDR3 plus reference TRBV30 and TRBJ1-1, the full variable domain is SQTIHQWPATLVQPVGSPLSLECTVEGTSNPNLYWYRQAAGRGLQLLFYSVGIGQISSEVPQNLSASRPQDRQFILSSKKLLLSDSGFYLCAWTGRGAFFGQGTRLTVV.